The clone carrying this T cell receptor beta chain was seen many times. Its antigen is undetermined. The V and J ends lost 2 bases and 0 bases respectively, with 14 bases between them. Germline V gene data show CDR1 as SGHTA and CDR2 as FQGNSA. The CDR3 consists of 17 residues. The source material, RNA transcripts, was used to amplify TCR beta CDR3 regions. HTBI primers were employed in a first-round RT-PCR of the TCR CDR3. TCRdb processed the multiplex PCR reads anew with MiXCR; each CDR3 protein has one entry. The sample yields roughly 570,000 distinct CDR3 sequences, 15% to 18% seen once. The data derive from a study of T cells in Graves' hyperthyroidism and ophthalmopathy. Findings of the study overall: Ophthalmopathy stood apart from stable hyperthyroidism in a 13 V-J model.

Diagnosis of hyperthyroidism was new in patients aged 18 to 65, and its duration was under 2 months. This chain uses TRBV7-2 with TRBJ2-1; D is unresolved. The sequenced sample consisted of blood. The TCR originated in a woman aged 25 to 39 with Graves' hyperthyroidism. The CDR3 region is CASSLRGRLGSYNEQFF. The CDR3 nucleotides read TGTGCCAGCAGCTTACGTGGGCGTCTGGGCTCCTACAATGAGCAGTTCTTC.